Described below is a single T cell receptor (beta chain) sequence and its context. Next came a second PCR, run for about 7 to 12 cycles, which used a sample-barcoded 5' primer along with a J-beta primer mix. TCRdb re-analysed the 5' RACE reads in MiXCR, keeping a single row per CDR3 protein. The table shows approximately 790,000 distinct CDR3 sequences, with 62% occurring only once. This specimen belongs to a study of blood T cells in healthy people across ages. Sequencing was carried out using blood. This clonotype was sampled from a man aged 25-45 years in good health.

The CDR3 coding sequence is TGTGCCATCAGTGAGTCCGGGACTAGCGGGCATTACAATGAGCAGTTCTTC. Its protein product is CAISESGTSGHYNEQFF. This chain links TRBV10-3 with TRBJ2-1; 12 nucleotides match TRBD2. Germline CDR1 reads ENHRY; CDR2 reads SYGVKD. V lost 0 bases and J lost 4; bases outside the gene matches: 4. The CDR3 is made up of 17 amino acids.